These T cell receptor beta chains were read from a single sample in a study of blood T cell repertoires in COVID-19. Libraries were prepared by immunoSEQ multiplex PCR; TCRdb keeps only in-frame clonotypes and omits some of them. The sample lists approximately 200,000 clones; 85% were seen once. The sample was PBMCs or T cells enriched from blood (not recorded which). These receptors originate from a middle-aged man who had recovered from COVID-19. Each CDR3 is given with its conserved first and last residue. A D gene is named only where the DNA matches it firmly. Size is stated for part of the rows, as once, few or many counts, or as a class when the clone is expanded.

TRBD1	NA	TRBV19	TRBJ2-7	TGTGCCACTACCCCCGGGACAGGGGCCTACGAGCAGTACTTC	CATTPGTGAYEQYF
NA	NA	TRBV3-1/TRBV3-2	TRBJ1-5	TGTGCCAGCAGTCGATCAAGGACAAATCAGCCCCAGCATTTT	CASSRSRTNQPQHF
NA	NA	TRBV18	TRBJ1-3	TGTGCCAGCTCACCAGGAGCGGAGGGAAACACCATATATTTT	CASSPGAEGNTIYF
TRBD1	NA	TRBV10-1	TRBJ2-7	TGCGCCAGAGAAGCCCGGGACAGGGGACCCCTCAAAAGCTCCTACGAGCAGTACTTC	CAREARDRGPLKSSYEQYF
NA	NA	TRBV7-6	TRBJ1-1	TGTGCCAGCAGCTTATACGGGGGGACTGAAGCTTTCTTT	CASSLYGGTEAFF
TRBD1	NA	TRBV6-6	TRBJ1-1	TGTGCCAGCGGGCTGACAGGGGCGAACACTGAAGCTTTCTTT	CASGLTGANTEAFF
NA	once	TRBV4-1	TRBJ1-1	TGCGCCAGCAGCCAAGTTTCGGGGGGGCGCGGCACTGAAGCTTTCTTT	CASSQVSGGRGTEAFF
TRBD1	NA	TRBV24-1	TRBJ1-2	TGTGCCACCAGTGAAGTGACAGGGGTAAGGATGAATGGCTACACCTTC	CATSEVTGVRMNGYTF
TRBD2	NA	TRBV5-6	TRBJ2-5	TGTGCCAGCAGCTTTATAGCGGGAGAGACCCAGTACTTC	CASSFIAGETQYF
NA	NA	TRBV6-1	TRBJ1-2	TGTGCCAGCAGTGAACTGGGGGCGATTTATGGCTACACCTTC	CASSELGAIYGYTF
TRBD2	NA	TRBV6-5	TRBJ2-3	TGTGCCAGCAGCGGACTAGCGACTATCCCTATGGGGTATTTT	CASSGLATIPMGYF
NA	NA	TRBV6-5	TRBJ1-6	TGTGCCAGCACAGATGGTGGGACTAGGAATTCACCCCTCCACTTT	CASTDGGTRNSPLHF
TRBD1	NA	TRBV30	TRBJ2-2	TGTGCCTGTGGGACAGTGGACACCGGGGAGCTGTTTTTT	CACGTVDTGELFF
TRBD1	NA	TRBV2	TRBJ1-2	TGTGCCAGCAGTGATGGGCCTCTTGACAGGGACTATGGCTACACCTTC	CASSDGPLDRDYGYTF
NA	NA	TRBV28	TRBJ2-2	TGTGCCAGCAGTTTGTCGAGCGGGTATATCGGGGAGCTGTTTTTT	CASSLSSGYIGELFF
NA	NA	TRBV4-1	TRBJ2-7	TGCGCCAGCAGCCAAGACGTTAGCGGTTCCTCCTACGAGCAGTACTTC	CASSQDVSGSSYEQYF
NA	NA	TRBV7-8	TRBJ2-7	TGTGCCAGCAGCTTTCGGGAGACCCCCTACGAGCAGTACTTC	CASSFRETPYEQYF
TRBD2	NA	TRBV27	TRBJ2-1	TGTGCCAGCACCCTGACTAGCGGGAGGGGAAATGAGCAGTTCTTC	CASTLTSGRGNEQFF
TRBD1	NA	TRBV18	TRBJ1-1	TGTGCCAGCTCACCATTGACAGGGGAGTTCACTGAAGCTTTCTTT	CASSPLTGEFTEAFF
NA	NA	TRBV2	TRBJ2-1	TGTGCCAGCAGGGATGCCGGGGGTTACAATGAGCAGTTCTTC	CASRDAGGYNEQFF
NA	NA	TRBV7-9	TRBJ1-1	TGTGCCAGCATAGGAGGGTTCCGCACTGAAGCTTTCTTT	CASIGGFRTEAFF
NA	NA	TRBV5-1	TRBJ2-7	TGCGCCAGCAACGAGGGTAGCCTGGGCCCCTACGAGCAGTACTTC	CASNEGSLGPYEQYF
TRBD2	once	TRBV5-1	TRBJ2-1	TGCGCCAGCAGCTATCTAGCGGGAGCGGGCAATGAGCAGTTCTTC	CASSYLAGAGNEQFF
TRBD1	NA	TRBV11-3	TRBJ1-1	TGTGCCAGCAGCCCCGGGACAGGGAACACTGAAGCTTTCTTT	CASSPGTGNTEAFF
TRBD2	NA	TRBV19	TRBJ2-3	TGTGCCAGTAGTATAGAAACTAGCGGGGCCCGCACAGATACGCAGTATTTT	CASSIETSGARTDTQYF
TRBD1	NA	TRBV19	TRBJ1-2	TGTGCCAGTAGTTCCCTGGGACAGGGGGCAGTATATGGCTACACCTTC	CASSSLGQGAVYGYTF
NA	NA	TRBV29-1	TRBJ1-1	TGCAGCGTTCGGGAAGCTGGGACTGAAGCTTTCTTT	CSVREAGTEAFF
TRBD2	NA	TRBV5-1	TRBJ2-3	TGCGCCAGCAGCTTGAGCGGGAGGAGCACAGATACGCAGTATTTT	CASSLSGRSTDTQYF
NA	NA	TRBV18	TRBJ1-1	TGTGCCAGCTCACCACCGGCAGGATCGAACACTGAAGCTTTCTTT	CASSPPAGSNTEAFF
TRBD1	NA	TRBV28	TRBJ2-7	TGTGCCAGCAGTTCGGGACAGGGGTACGAGCAGTACTTC	CASSSGQGYEQYF
TRBD2	NA	TRBV9	TRBJ2-7	TGTGCCAGCAGCGTTGGGCTAGCGGTGACCTACGAGCAGTACTTC	CASSVGLAVTYEQYF
TRBD2	NA	TRBV4-3	TRBJ2-7	TGCGCCAGCAGCCAAGGGCGGGGTAGCGGGAGTGTATCCTACGAGCAGTACTTC	CASSQGRGSGSVSYEQYF
TRBD2	NA	TRBV3-1/TRBV3-2	TRBJ2-5	TGTGCCAGCAGCCCGCGACTAGCGGAGTACCAAGAGACCCAGTACTTC	CASSPRLAEYQETQYF
TRBD1	NA	TRBV5-4	TRBJ2-4	TGTGCCAGCAGCCTGACAGGGGGCCCGAACATTCAGTACTTC	CASSLTGGPNIQYF
NA	NA	TRBV2	TRBJ1-5	TGTGCCAGCAGTGGAACGGGTTATAGCAATCAGCCCCAGCATTTT	CASSGTGYSNQPQHF
TRBD2	NA	TRBV7-8	TRBJ2-5	TGTGCCAGCAACCCTGGGACTAGGAGGCAAGAGACCCAGTACTTC	CASNPGTRRQETQYF
NA	once	TRBV7-9	TRBJ2-7	TGTGCCAGCAGGGGGAGCGGCACATACGAGCAGTACTTC	CASRGSGTYEQYF
TRBD1	NA	TRBV7-9	TRBJ2-7	TGTGCCAGCAGCTTAGTTCGGGACAGGACCGACGAGCAGTACTTC	CASSLVRDRTDEQYF
NA	NA	TRBV5-1	TRBJ2-7	TGCGCCAGCAGCTTGGTGGGGGGCTACGAGCAGTACTTC	CASSLVGGYEQYF
NA	NA	TRBV15	TRBJ1-2	TGTGCCACCAGCCTGTCGAACTATGGCTACACCTTC	CATSLSNYGYTF
NA	NA	TRBV5-1	TRBJ2-3	TGCGCCAGCAGCTTGGTACGGAGTAGCACAGATACGCAGTATTTT	CASSLVRSSTDTQYF
NA	NA	TRBV29-1	TRBJ2-6	TGCAGCGTTGAAGACAGGTCTGGGGCCAACGTCCTGACTTTC	CSVEDRSGANVLTF
NA	NA	TRBV5-1	TRBJ2-7	TGCGCCAGCAGCTTTCGGTCCTCCAACGAGCAGTACTTC	CASSFRSSNEQYF
TRBD1	NA	TRBV30	TRBJ2-2	TGTGCCTGGAGTCATGCAGGGGGAACCGGGGAGCTGTTTTTT	CAWSHAGGTGELFF
TRBD1	NA	TRBV6-4	TRBJ2-7	TGTGCCAGCAGTGAGAAGACGGACAGGTTGGTGCACGAGCAGTACTTC	CASSEKTDRLVHEQYF
TRBD2	NA	TRBV28	TRBJ2-3	TGTGCCAGCAGTCCAGCGGGAATGACAGATACGCAGTATTTT	CASSPAGMTDTQYF